The 12 T cell receptor beta chains presented below share a single source sample, sequenced in a study of blood T cell repertoires in COVID-19. Sequenced by immunoSEQ multiplex PCR; TCRdb stores in-frame clones only, minus some. The repertoire holds about 360,000 clones, with around 88% as singletons. Sequences were obtained from peripheral blood. The receptors originated from a woman aged 60-70 years with COVID-19, enrolled during active disease.

The genes are TRBV5-6 and TRBJ1-5; 7 bases line up with TRBD1. Germline trimming cut 3 bases from V and 3 bases from J; bases unmatched to any gene: 6. Germline CDR1 and CDR2: SGHDT and YYEEEE. This CDR3 region has 15 residues. The CDR3 region has the DNA TGTGCCAGCAGCTCAATCGACAGGGTCAATCAGCCCCAGCATTTT. Protein sequence: CASSSIDRVNQPQHF.

The V and J genes are TRBV19 and TRBJ1-3; TRBD1 matches 10 bases. Germline CDR1 LNHDA, CDR2 SQIVND (reference sequence). The J segment lost 0 bases and the V segment lost 7 bases, leaving 6 bases of the junction unmatched. The CDR3 consists of 16 residues. CDR3: CASTLGQGSSGNTIYF. The DNA of the CDR3 is TGTGCCAGTACCCTGGGACAGGGGAGCTCTGGAAACACCATATATTTT.

This chain connects TRBV28 to TRBJ1-2; no firm D call. Trimming removed 6 bases at V and 5 bases at J, with 10 bases between. The CDR3 contains 12 residues. CDR1 is MDHEN, CDR2 SYDVKM, per germline. CDR3 protein: CASRAGIYGYTF. The CDR3 DNA sequence: TGTGCCAGCAGGGCCGGGATTTATGGCTACACCTTC.

The chain is built from TRBV5-1 and TRBJ1-2; 8 bases fit TRBD1. This CDR3 comprises 14 residues. Germline V lookup: CDR1 SGHRS, CDR2 YFSETQ. The ends lost 4 bases at V and 8 bases at J; junction bases unmatched: 10. The CDR3 bases are TGCGCCAGCAGCACCCTGGGGACAGGAGGAGGCTACACCTTC. It yields the protein CASSTLGTGGGYTF.

The chain has TRBV5-3 and TRBJ1-5; weak D call: TRBD1 (5 bases). TRBV5-3 is an ORF, with its function uncertain. V lost 2 bases to trimming and J lost 3 bases, with 9 bases between them. This CDR3 has 14 residues. Written as DNA, the CDR3 is TGTGCCAGAAGCTTAACAGGATCCAATCAGCCCCAGCATTTT. This sequence encodes CARSLTGSNQPQHF.

The rearrangement uses TRBV5-4 and TRBJ1-6, with 7 bases lining up with TRBD1. The germline CDR1 and CDR2 sequences are SGHNT and YYREEE (reference sequence). The CDR3 length is 14 residues. V shed 5 bases, J shed 6 bases, and the junction held 5 bases outside the gene matches. Here the CDR3 DNA reads TGTGCCAGCAGTTCTACAGGGGTTAATTCACCCCTCCACTTT. Protein product: CASSSTGVNSPLHF. The variable domain in full, with the rest retrieved from reference TRBV5-4 and TRBJ1-6, is ETGVTQSPTHLIKTRGQQVTLRCSSQSGHNTVSWYQQALGQGPQFIFQYYREEENGRGNFPPRFSGLQFPNYSSELNVNALELDDSALYLCASSSTGVNSPLHFGNGTRLTVT.

This clone was seen more than once but under ten times. The chain links TRBV18 to TRBJ1-3; 9 bases are a match to TRBD1. CDR1 KGHSH and CDR2 LQKENI come from the germline V gene. CDR3 length equals 16 residues. V shed 0 bases, J shed 5 bases, and the junction held 5 bases outside the gene matches. The CDR3 loop reads CASSPPLQGARNTIYF. For the CDR3, the DNA is TGTGCCAGCTCACCACCTTTACAGGGGGCCAGAAACACCATATATTTT.

The chain employs TRBV12-2 and TRBJ2-1; no check of the table's D call, TRBD2, against the DNA was made. TRBV12-2 constitutes a pseudogene. The CDR3 totals 18 residues. The CDR3 sequence is CASRFRTSGGTVVGEQFF. DNA of the CDR3: TGTGCAAGTCGCTTCCGAACTAGCGGGGGGACTGTTGTAGGGGAGCAGTTCTTC.

This chain connects TRBV13 to TRBJ2-1, with 10 positions matching TRBD1. The ends lost 4 bases at V and 12 bases at J; junction bases unmatched: 6. Germline V CDR1 and CDR2: PRHDT, FYEKMQ (reference sequence). CDR3 length: 13 amino acids. The CDR3 bases are TGTGCCAGCAGCTCCGACAGGGGGCGATCGCAGTTCTTC. It translates to CASSSDRGRSQFF.

J is TRBJ2-6 and V is TRBV7-2; D may be TRBD2 (5 bases). The CDR3 runs to 16 residues. V lost 1 base and J 0 bases, leaving 7 bases between the germline ends. Per germline, CDR1 SGHTA and CDR2 FQGNSA. This CDR3 reads CASSLVGSSGANVLTF. In DNA form, the CDR3 reads TGTGCCAGCAGCTTAGTAGGGAGCTCTGGGGCCAACGTCCTGACTTTC. Full variable domain (rest looked up from reference TRBV7-2 and TRBJ2-6): GAGVSQSPSNKVTEKGKDVELRCDPISGHTALYWYRQSLGQGLEFLIYFQGNSAPDKSGLPSDRFSAERTGGSVSTLTIQRTQQEDSAVYLCASSLVGSSGANVLTFGAGSRLTVL.

The chain couples TRBV4-3 to TRBJ1-1; 7 nucleotides match TRBD1. The V and J ends lost 2 bases and 6 bases, in that order; junction bases with no gene match: 12. The CDR3 contains 16 residues. Germline CDR1 is LGHNA and CDR2 is YSLEER. CDR3: CASSQHRTGVGAEAFF. The CDR3 region has the DNA TGCGCCAGCAGCCAACATAGAACAGGGGTGGGGGCTGAAGCTTTCTTT.

The chain uses TRBV10-2 and TRBJ2-5, with 9 bases fitting TRBD2. Trimming at V came to 6 bases and at J to 5 bases, leaving 13 bases not matched to a gene. Looked up from germline, CDR1 is WSHSY and CDR2 is SAAADI. The CDR3 has 16 residues. The CDR3 DNA follows: TGCGCCAGCAGCCACCCTCCCGGGCGGGGGGGCGAGACCCAGTACTTC. Its translation is CASSHPPGRGGETQYF.